This T cell receptor (beta chain) was captured in a study of post-analysis software for immune sequencing data. Study findings and constraints: Patients used about five TRBV segments, including TRBV5-6, TRBV5-1 and TRBV20-1, more often than controls. Normalized Chao1 diversity in multiple sclerosis patients fell significantly below that of controls.

Worth noting for this clonotype: As yet, its antigen is unknown.

The CDR3 has 13 residues. Germline CDR1 KGHDR, CDR2 SFDVKD. Every TCR beta cDNA library bore unique molecular identifiers. TCRdb ran MiXCR on the PCR reads and lists one entry per CDR3 protein. The sample carries about 460,000 distinct CDR3 sequences, 40% to 55% recorded once. The origin of this receptor is a girl aged 5 to 17 with multiple sclerosis. The J gene is TRBJ2-4, the V gene TRBV24-1; D possibly corresponds to TRBD1 (6 bases). The DNA end is more similar to TRBJ2-5, so the J call may be wrong. The sequenced sample consisted of blood. The CDR3, as DNA: TGTGCCACCAGTAGGGGGTTCGGCGAGACCCAGTACTTC. This sequence encodes CATSRGFGETQYF.